This T cell receptor (beta chain) emerged from a study of T cell repertoires in cytomegalovirus infection. Study at large: Indications came from public TCR beta signatures; they pointed to CMV infection and to a matching HLA type.

Each CDR3 protein is one row after TCRdb ran MiXCR on the reads. Of a few hundred thousand distinct CDR3 sequences listed, 26% are singletons. Study-wide results and limits: Cumulative public TCR beta family frequency identified carriers of CMV plus the relevant HLA. The ex vivo response was dominated by HLA-C-restricted CMV-specific TCR beta clonotypes.

V dropped 6 bases and J dropped 5; count of bases not matched to a gene: 6. The CDR3 is 14 amino acids. The V gene's germline CDR1 is MNHEY and CDR2 SVGAGI. This clonotype was detected a few times. What it binds is unknown. V gene TRBV6-5 combines with J gene TRBJ2-2; 7 positions match TRBD2. This TCR came from a human donor in good health (CMV status not recorded). Some clones in this sample may be carry-over from other donors' samples. The sample was PBMCs. In DNA, the CDR3 is TGTGCCAGCAGGAGGGCGGGAGAGACCGGGGAGCTGTTTTTT. It translates to CASRRAGETGELFF.